The subject of this entry is one T cell receptor beta chain. As yet, its antigen is unknown. It was cDNA, reverse transcribed from extracted RNA, that served as the sequencing template. The repertoire was sequenced with immunoSEQ multiplex PCR; TCRdb's copy has only in-frame clones and lacks some. Found here are roughly 210,000 clones, less than 50% of them singletons; the top ten hold approximately 2.4%. The record originates from a study of CD8+ T cells in alopecia areata. Study results and limitations: Many expanded lesional clones persisted in scalp and blood during tofacitinib treatment.

The treatment: oral pan-JAK inhibitor, 5-10 mg twice daily. The ends lost 7 bases at V and 0 bases at J; junction bases unmatched: 5. Germline loops: CDR1 SQVTM, CDR2 ANQGSEA. The CDR3 loop spans 13 amino acids. Sequenced here: CD4+ T cells sorted from blood, sampled at approximately week 39, from a patient treated with tofacitinib. This TCR was sampled from a human donor with alopecia areata. The rearrangement uses TRBV29-1 and TRBJ1-2; 7 bases agree with TRBD1. The CDR3 loop is CSGGTGANYGYTF. The DNA for the CDR3 is TGCAGCGGGGGAACAGGGGCTAACTATGGCTACACCTTC.